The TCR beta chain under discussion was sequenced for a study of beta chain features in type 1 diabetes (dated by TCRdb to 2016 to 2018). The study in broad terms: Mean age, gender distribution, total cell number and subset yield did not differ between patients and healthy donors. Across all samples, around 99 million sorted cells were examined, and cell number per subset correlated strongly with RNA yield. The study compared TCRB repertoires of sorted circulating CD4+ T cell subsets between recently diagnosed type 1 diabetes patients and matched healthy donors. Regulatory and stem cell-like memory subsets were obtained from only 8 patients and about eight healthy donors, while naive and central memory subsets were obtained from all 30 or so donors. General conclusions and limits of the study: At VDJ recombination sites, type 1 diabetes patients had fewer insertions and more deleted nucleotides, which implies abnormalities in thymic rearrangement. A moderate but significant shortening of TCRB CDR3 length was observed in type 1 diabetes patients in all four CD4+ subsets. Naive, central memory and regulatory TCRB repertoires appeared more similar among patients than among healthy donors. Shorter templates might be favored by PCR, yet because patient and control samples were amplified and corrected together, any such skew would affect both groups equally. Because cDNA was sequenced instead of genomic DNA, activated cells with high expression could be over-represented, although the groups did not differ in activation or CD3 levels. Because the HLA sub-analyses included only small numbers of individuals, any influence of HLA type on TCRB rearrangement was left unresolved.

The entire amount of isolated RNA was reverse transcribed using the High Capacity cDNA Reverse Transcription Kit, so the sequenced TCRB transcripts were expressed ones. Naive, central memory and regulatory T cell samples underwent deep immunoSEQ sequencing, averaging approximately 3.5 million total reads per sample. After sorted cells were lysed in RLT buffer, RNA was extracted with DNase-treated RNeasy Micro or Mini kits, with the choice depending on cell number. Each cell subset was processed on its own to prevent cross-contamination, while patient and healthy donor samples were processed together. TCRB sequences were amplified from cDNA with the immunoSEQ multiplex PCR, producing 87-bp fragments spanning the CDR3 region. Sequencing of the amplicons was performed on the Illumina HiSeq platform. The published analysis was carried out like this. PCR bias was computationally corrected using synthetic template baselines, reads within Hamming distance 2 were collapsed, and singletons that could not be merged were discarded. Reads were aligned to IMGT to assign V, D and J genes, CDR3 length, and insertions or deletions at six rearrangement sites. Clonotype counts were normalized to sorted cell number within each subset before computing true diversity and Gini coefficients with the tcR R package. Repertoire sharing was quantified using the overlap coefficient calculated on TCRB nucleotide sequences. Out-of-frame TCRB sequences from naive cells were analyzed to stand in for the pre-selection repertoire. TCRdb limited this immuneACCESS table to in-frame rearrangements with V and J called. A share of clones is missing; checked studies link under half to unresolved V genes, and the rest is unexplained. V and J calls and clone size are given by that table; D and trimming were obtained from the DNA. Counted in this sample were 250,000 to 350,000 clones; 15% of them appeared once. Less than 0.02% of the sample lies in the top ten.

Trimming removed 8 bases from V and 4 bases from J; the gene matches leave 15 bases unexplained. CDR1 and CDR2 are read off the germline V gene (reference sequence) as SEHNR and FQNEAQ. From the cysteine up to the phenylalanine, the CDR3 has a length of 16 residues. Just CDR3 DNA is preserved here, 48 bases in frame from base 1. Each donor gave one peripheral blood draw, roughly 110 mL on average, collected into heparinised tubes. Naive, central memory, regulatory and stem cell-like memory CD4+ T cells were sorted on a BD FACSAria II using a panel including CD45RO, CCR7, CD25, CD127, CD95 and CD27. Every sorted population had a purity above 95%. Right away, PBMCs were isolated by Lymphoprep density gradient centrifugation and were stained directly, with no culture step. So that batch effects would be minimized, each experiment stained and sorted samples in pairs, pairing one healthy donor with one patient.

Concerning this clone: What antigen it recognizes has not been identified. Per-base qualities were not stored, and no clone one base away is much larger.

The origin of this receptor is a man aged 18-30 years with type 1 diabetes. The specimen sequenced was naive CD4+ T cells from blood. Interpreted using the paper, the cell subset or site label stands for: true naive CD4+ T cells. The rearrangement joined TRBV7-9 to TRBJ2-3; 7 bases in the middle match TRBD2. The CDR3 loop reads CASHHGGGGVADTQYF. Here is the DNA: TGTGCCAGCCACCACGGCGGCGGGGGAGTAGCAGATACGCAGTATTTT.